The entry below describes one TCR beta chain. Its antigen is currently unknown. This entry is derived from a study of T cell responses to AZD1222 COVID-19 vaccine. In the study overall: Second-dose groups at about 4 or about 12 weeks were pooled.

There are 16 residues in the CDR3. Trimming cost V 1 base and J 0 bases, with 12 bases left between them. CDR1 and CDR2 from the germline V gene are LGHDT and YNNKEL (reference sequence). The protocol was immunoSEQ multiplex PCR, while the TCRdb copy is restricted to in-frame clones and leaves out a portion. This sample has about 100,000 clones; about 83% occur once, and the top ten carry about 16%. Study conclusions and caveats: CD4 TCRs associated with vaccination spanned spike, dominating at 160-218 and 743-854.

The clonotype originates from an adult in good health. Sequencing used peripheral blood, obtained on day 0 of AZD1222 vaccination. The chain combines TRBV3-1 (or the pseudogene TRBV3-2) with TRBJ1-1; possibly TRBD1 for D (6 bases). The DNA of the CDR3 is TGTGCCAGCAGCCAAGTCGGGGGGGCAATGAACACTGAAGCTTTCTTT. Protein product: CASSQVGGAMNTEAFF.